The source of this TCR beta chain is a study of tissue T cells after allogeneic stem cell transplantation. General study results and limits: Anatomically similar tissues had similar TCR repertoires within each patient.

The CDR3 is 12 residues long. Trimming cost V 3 bases and J 2 bases, with 5 bases left between them. Germline V gene sequence: CDR1 FNHDT, CDR2 SITEND (reference sequence). Survey-depth TCRbeta CDR3 sequencing reported V/J genes and productive frequencies. Produced via immunoSEQ multiplex PCR; TCRdb's table is partial and in-frame only. The sample yields some 6,700 clones, 40% to 55% seen once. Of note for this clone: Its antigen is undetermined. The gene names given are mouse names. The read terminates 1 residue before the CDR3 end, so the remaining end is supplied by the germline J gene.

The sample's time point: mouse harvest day 7 after allogeneic transplant. Each mouse received 10^7 T-cell-depleted marrow cells plus 10^6 splenic CD5+ T cells by tail vein. This mouse GVHD model was MHC-mismatched B6 to BALB/c, profiled day 7 or 14. The clonotype originates from a female BALB/c mouse given C57BL/6 T cells with graft-versus-host disease after an allogeneic hematopoietic cell transplant. The sequenced sample consisted of gut tissue. The V and J genes are TRBV19 and TRBJ1-2; a weak D match, TRBD1 (5 bases). CDR3 residues: CASSTGNSDYTF. Incomplete CDR3 DNA: TGTGCCAGCAGTACAGGGAACTCCGACTACACC. Using reference TRBV19 and TRBJ1-2 for the parts outside the CDR3, the full variable domain is GGIITQTPKFLIGQEGQKLTLKCQQNFNHDTMYWYRQDSGKGLRLIYYSITENDLQKGDLSEGYDASREKKSSFSLTVTSAQKNEMAVFLCASSTGNSDYTFGSGTRLLVI.